This T cell receptor beta chain was sequenced in a study of breast tumors, draining lymph nodes, adjacent tissues (dated by TCRdb to 2015 to 2016). For context, the study as a whole: Breast cancer patients provided tumor, adjacent nontumor tissue and axillary lymph nodes, and the study compared the TCR beta repertoires across these three sources. The study aimed to assess the relationships and possible T-cell exchange between tumor, surrounding tissue and draining lymph node repertoires in human breast cancer. Results and caveats for the whole study, not just this receptor: Tumor and nontumor tissue repertoires were significantly more similar in luminal-like than in basal-like breast cancer. T-cell repertoire diversity in tumors was found to be lower than in lymph nodes but higher than in nontumor tissue, and preferential V and J gene usage was observed. Rather than being directly demonstrated, the conclusion that tumor T cells originate in lymph nodes was presented as consistent with a hypothesis. The data were considered consistent with the idea that most tumor T cells come from the lymph node and then expand in tumor tissue.

The axillary draining lymph nodes of breast cancer patients were the source of the lymph node samples. Trimming removed 1 base from V and 5 bases from J; the gene matches leave 5 bases unexplained. From its cysteine to its phenylalanine, the CDR3 spans 15 amino acids. The kept DNA is CDR3 alone, 45 bases in frame from the first base. CDR1 and CDR2 are drawn from the germline V gene: MGHRA, YSYEKL. On this clonotype itself: Its cognate antigen has yet to be identified. No base-level quality is on record; no much larger clone is a single base apart.

These reads were obtained on an Illumina HiSeq 2000. Multiplex PCR amplification was used to build the TCR beta chain libraries. High-throughput sequencing was used to analyze the amplified TCR beta chain products. In TCRdb, the public reads were trimmed at Q25 with fastp and aligned with MiXCR, with productive beta chains retained. For every CDR3 protein sequence, its rows merge into one entry that carries the most common genes and DNA. The sample profile shows fewer than 200,000 distinct CDR3 sequences; about 33% of them were found once. The ten largest clones represent roughly 4.5% of the sample. The receptor's source is a female donor with breast cancer. Some clones in this sample may be carry-over from other donors' samples. Sequencing input: axillary lymph node tissue. Recombination connected TRBV4-1 to TRBJ2-5; TRBD1 lines up with 9 middle nucleotides. For the CDR3, the sequence is CASSQVTGGLETQYF. The sequenced DNA is TGCGCCAGCAGCCAAGTTACAGGGGGCTTGGAGACCCAGTACTTC.